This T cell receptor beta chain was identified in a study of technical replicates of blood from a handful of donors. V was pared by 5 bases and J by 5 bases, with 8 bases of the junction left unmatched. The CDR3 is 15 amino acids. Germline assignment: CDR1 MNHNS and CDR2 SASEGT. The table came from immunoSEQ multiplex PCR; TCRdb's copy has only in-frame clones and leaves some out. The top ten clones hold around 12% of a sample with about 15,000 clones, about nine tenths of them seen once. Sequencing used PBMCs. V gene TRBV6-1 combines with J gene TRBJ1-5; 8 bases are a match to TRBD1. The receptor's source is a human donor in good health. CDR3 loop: CASSWTGRLDQPQHF. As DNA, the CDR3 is TGTGCCAGCAGTTGGACAGGGAGGCTCGATCAGCCCCAGCATTTT.